Following are 32 T cell receptor beta chains from one sample sequenced in a study of blood T cell repertoires in COVID-19. TCRdb's copy holds only in-frame clones and misses some; the assay was immunoSEQ multiplex PCR. The profile shows 250,000 or so clones, 84% of them singletons. The sequencing sample was made of peripheral blood. These receptors all come from a woman aged 40-49 years who had recovered from COVID-19.

This sequence joins TRBV6-6 and TRBJ1-5; 7 bases fit TRBD1. CDR3 length: 13 residues. Trimming took 8 bases from V and 2 from J; bases not matched to a gene: 3. Germline V lookup: CDR1 MNHNY, CDR2 SVGAGI (reference sequence). CDR3 DNA sequence: TGTGCCAGCTGTACAGGGGGCAATCAGCCCCAGCATTTT. Translation: CASCTGGNQPQHF.

CDR3 coding DNA: TGTGCCAGCAGCTTAAAATGGGCAGGGGGCTACACCTTC. Its translation: CASSLKWAGGYTF. The V and J genes are TRBV7-8 and TRBJ1-2; D might be TRBD1 (5 bases). The CDR3 has 13 residues. Germline assignment: CDR1 SGHVS and CDR2 FQNEAQ. Between the trimmed V and J ends, which lost 2 bases and 8 bases, there was a span of 12 bases. The full variable domain, with the rest looked up from reference TRBV7-8 and TRBJ1-2, is GAGVSQSPRYKVAKRGQDVALRCDPISGHVSLFWYQQALGQGPEFLTYFQNEAQLDKSGLPSDRFFAERPEGSVSTLKIQRTQQEDSAVYLCASSLKWAGGYTFGSGTRLTVV.

This clone was seen just once. The chain combines TRBV6-5 with TRBJ1-1; 9 positions match TRBD1. V lost 11 bases, J lost 1 base, and 11 bases stayed unmatched. This CDR3 contains 15 residues. Per germline, CDR1 MNHEY and CDR2 SVGAGI. This chain's CDR3 is CASTWDRETNTEAFF. The CDR3 nucleotides are TGTGCCTCGACGTGGGACAGGGAGACGAACACTGAAGCTTTCTTT.

The chain has TRBV2 and TRBJ2-7; a possible D gene is TRBD2 (6 bases). V was trimmed by 2 bases and J by 2 bases, leaving 13 bases between them. The germline V gene has CDR1 SNHLY and CDR2 FYNNEI. CDR3 length equals 15 residues. CDR3 coding DNA: TGTGCCAGCAGTGAAACGGCAGGGAGGACCTACGAGCAGTACTTC. Translating gives CASSETAGRTYEQYF.

The V and J genes are TRBV15 and TRBJ2-1; D may be TRBD1 (5 bases). V lost 2 bases to trimming and J lost 5 bases, with 7 bases between them. There are 13 residues in the CDR3. Germline V lookup: CDR1 LNHNV, CDR2 YYDKDF (reference sequence). The CDR3 region has the DNA TGTGCCACCAGCAGAACAGGTCACAATGAGCAGTTCTTC. Protein sequence: CATSRTGHNEQFF.

This chain connects TRBV6-6 to TRBJ2-7; no clear D. The length of the CDR3 is 13 residues. Germline V gives CDR1 MNHNY, CDR2 SVGAGI (reference sequence). The V end was cut by 3 bases, the J end by 3 bases, with 9 bases between. CDR3 sequence (DNA): TGTGCCAGCAGTTATGAGTCCGTCTACGAGCAGTACTTC. It yields the protein CASSYESVYEQYF.

The chain is built from TRBV5-1 and TRBJ2-3; perhaps TRBD2 as D (6 bases). V lost 4 bases, J lost 0 bases, and 18 bases lay in between. Per germline, CDR1 SGHRS and CDR2 YFSETQ. There are 17 residues in the CDR3. The CDR3 is CASSPGMLGGSTDTQYF. CDR3 in DNA: TGCGCCAGCAGCCCAGGGATGTTGGGGGGAAGCACAGATACGCAGTATTTT. Filled out from reference TRBV5-1 and TRBJ2-3, the complete variable domain reads KAGVTQTPRYLIKTRGQQVTLSCSPISGHRSVSWYQQTPGQGLQFLFEYFSETQRNKGNFPGRFSGRQFSNSRSEMNVSTLELGDSALYLCASSPGMLGGSTDTQYFGPGTRLTVL.

The V call is TRBV7-2, the J call TRBJ1-2; tentatively, D is TRBD1 (5 bases). V gave up 11 bases and J gave up 7 bases, with 14 bases separating them. This CDR3 has 11 residues. Looked up from germline, CDR1 is SGHTA and CDR2 is FQGNSA. The CDR3 region is CAPPRGSGYTF. DNA for the CDR3: TGTGCCCCCCCCCGGGGGTCTGGCTACACCTTC.

CDR3 in amino acids: CAWSSRGGNSPLHF. The CDR3 DNA is TGTGCCTGGAGTTCACGTGGCGGTAATTCACCCCTCCACTTT. V gene TRBV30 combines with J gene TRBJ1-6; D is uncertain. Trimming pared 2 bases from V and 6 bases from J, leaving 11 bases between. CDR1 and CDR2 from the germline V gene are GTSNPN and SVGIG (reference sequence). The length of the CDR3 is 14 residues. Complete variable domain (other parts from reference TRBV30 and TRBJ1-6): SQTIHQWPATLVQPVGSPLSLECTVEGTSNPNLYWYRQAAGRGLQLLFYSVGIGQISSEVPQNLSASRPQDRQFILSSKKLLLSDSGFYLCAWSSRGGNSPLHFGNGTRLTVT.

V and J are TRBV28 and TRBJ1-6; the match to TRBD1 covers 7 bases. The V segment lost 5 bases and the J segment 6 bases; nucleotides outside the gene matches: 1. Germline values: CDR1 MDHEN, CDR2 SYDVKM. This CDR3 region has 13 residues. CDR3 bases: TGTGCCAGCAGTCGGGACAGTAATTCACCCCTCCACTTT. Protein product: CASSRDSNSPLHF.

The chain links TRBV5-1 to TRBJ1-1, with D possibly TRBD1 on 5 matching bases. The CDR3 sequence is 15 residues long. The germline V and J ends were trimmed by 4 bases and 3 bases, with 16 bases remaining between them. Looked up from germline, CDR1 is SGHRS and CDR2 is YFSETQ. For the CDR3, the DNA is TGCGCCAGCAGCCCGCAGGGTATTGGGTACACTGAAGCTTTCTTT. This encodes CASSPQGIGYTEAFF.

The rearrangement uses TRBV7-9 and TRBJ2-1, with 11 bases lining up with TRBD1. Germline V gives CDR1 SEHNR, CDR2 FQNEAQ (reference sequence). J lost 7 bases, V lost 4 bases, and 6 bases had no gene match. CDR3 length equals 15 residues. For the CDR3, the DNA is TGTGCCAGCAGCTGGGGACAGGGGGAGGAGAATGAGCAGTTCTTC. Translated, it gives CASSWGQGEENEQFF. Using reference TRBV7-9 and TRBJ2-1 for the parts outside the CDR3, the full variable domain is DTGVSQNPRHKITKRGQNVTFRCDPISEHNRLYWYRQTLGQGPEFLTYFQNEAQLEKSRLLSDRFSAERPKGSFSTLEIQRTEQGDSAMYLCASSWGQGEENEQFFGPGTRLTVL.

The genes are TRBV21-1 and TRBJ1-4; TRBD1, the table's D call, lacks a check against the DNA. TRBV21-1 is a pseudogene. The CDR3 loop spans 14 amino acids. The CDR3 region is CASKPETGIEKLFF. The DNA of the CDR3 is TGTGCCAGCAAGCCGGAGACAGGAATTGAAAAACTGTTTTTT.

The chain couples TRBV11-2 to TRBJ2-3, with a possible D match to TRBD1 (7 bases). This CDR3 has 15 residues. V was trimmed by 6 bases and J by 1 base, leaving 14 bases between them. Germline assignment: CDR1 SGHAT and CDR2 FQNNGV. CDR3 region: CASRLTGEGTDTQYF. In DNA, the CDR3 is TGTGCCAGCAGACTCACAGGGGAGGGCACAGATACGCAGTATTTT.

The sample holds a few counts of this clone. J is TRBJ1-2 and V is TRBV5-1, with unresolved D. The length of the CDR3 is 15 residues. Per the germline V gene, CDR1 is SGHRS and CDR2 is YFSETQ. Trimming took 1 base from V and 8 from J, leaving 18 bases between them. CDR3: CASSLNLAGEDGYTF. CDR3 nucleotide sequence: TGCGCCAGCAGCTTGAATTTAGCCGGGGAAGACGGCTACACCTTC.

The table lists this clone with a few counts. The chain combines TRBV28 with TRBJ2-7; 7 nucleotides agree with TRBD1. The junction had 16 bases not matched to a gene; V was cut back by 5 bases and J by 6 bases. The CDR3 extends over 16 amino acids. CDR1 MDHEN and CDR2 SYDVKM come from the germline V gene. The CDR3 DNA follows: TGTGCCAGCAGTGAACCCTCCACAGGGGCCCAGGGCGAGCAGTACTTC. Translation gives CASSEPSTGAQGEQYF. Complete variable domain (other parts from reference TRBV28 and TRBJ2-7): DVKVTQSSRYLVKRTGEKVFLECVQDMDHENMFWYRQDPGLGLRLIYFSYDVKMKEKGDIPEGYSVSREKKERFSLILESASTNQTSMYLCASSEPSTGAQGEQYFGPGTRLTVT.

On this clone itself: The same CDR3 also results from other DNA sequences found in this sample. This chain connects TRBV7-2 to TRBJ1-2; 7 nucleotides match TRBD1. V shed 5 bases, J shed 3 bases, and the junction held 3 bases outside the gene matches. There are 13 residues in the CDR3. Per germline, CDR1 SGHTA and CDR2 FQGNSA. CDR3 DNA sequence: TGTGCCAGCAGCACCACAGGGGACTATGGCTACACCTTC. This translates into CASSTTGDYGYTF.

The genes are TRBV28 and TRBJ1-5, with TRBD1 matching over 10 bases. Per the germline V gene, CDR1 is MDHEN and CDR2 is SYDVKM. V lost 1 base to trimming and J lost 6 bases; unmatched junction nucleotides: 6. The CDR3 sequence is 16 residues long. The CDR3 DNA sequence: TGTGCCAGCAGTTTATTCGGGACAGGGGAGATTCAGCCCCAGCATTTT. Translation: CASSLFGTGEIQPQHF.

This clone was recorded once. Here the CDR3 DNA reads TGCGCCAGCAGCGCGCAGGGGGATTCACCCCTCCACTTT. Encoded protein: CASSAQGDSPLHF. V gene TRBV5-1 combines with J gene TRBJ1-6, with 7 bases lining up with TRBD1. V was pared by 4 bases and J by 8 bases, with 3 bases of the junction left unmatched. Per the germline V gene, CDR1 is SGHRS and CDR2 is YFSETQ. CDR3 length equals 13 residues.

The V gene is TRBV6-5, the J gene TRBJ1-2, with 9 bases matching TRBD1. V shed 7 bases, J shed 4 bases, and the junction held 10 bases outside the gene matches. Per the germline V gene, CDR1 is MNHEY and CDR2 is SVGAGI. This CDR3 has 15 amino acids. CDR3 region: CASTGDRDRRYGYTF. The CDR3 DNA follows: TGTGCCAGCACCGGGGACAGGGATAGGCGCTATGGCTACACCTTC.

This chain uses TRBV3-1 (or the pseudogene TRBV3-2) with TRBJ1-1, with a tentative D call TRBD1 (5 bases). Trimming took off 2 bases at V and 7 bases at J, with 20 bases between the two ends. From germline, CDR1 is LGHDT and CDR2 YNNKEL (reference sequence). The CDR3 loop spans 16 amino acids. The CDR3: CASSQYSMRTGDEAFF. CDR3 DNA sequence: TGTGCCAGCAGCCAATATTCGATGAGAACAGGAGATGAAGCTTTCTTT.

The CDR3 coding sequence is TGTGCCAGCAGTTACGCAGGGGGATGGTCCTACGAGCAGTACTTC. It translates to CASSYAGGWSYEQYF. The V call is TRBV6-5, the J call TRBJ2-7; 7 nucleotides align to TRBD1. Germline V lookup: CDR1 MNHEY, CDR2 SVGAGI. V lost 2 bases, J lost 1 base, and 5 bases stayed unmatched. This CDR3 region has 15 residues.

The chain combines TRBV2 with TRBJ2-3; 10 bases are shared with TRBD2. Germline assignment: CDR1 SNHLY and CDR2 FYNNEI. The CDR3 runs to 16 residues. V shed 6 bases and J 2 bases; nucleotides not matched to a gene: 8. CDR3 residues: CASSPIAGGNTDTQYF. The CDR3, as DNA: TGTGCCAGCAGCCCCATAGCGGGGGGCAACACAGATACGCAGTATTTT. Looking up the rest from reference TRBV2 and TRBJ2-3 gives the full variable domain: EPEVTQTPSHQVTQMGQEVILRCVPISNHLYFYWYRQILGQKVEFLVSFYNNEISEKSEIFDDQFSVERPDGSNFTLKIRSTKLEDSAMYFCASSPIAGGNTDTQYFGPGTRLTVL.

V and J are TRBV4-1 and TRBJ2-1; the match to TRBD1 covers 7 bases. The CDR3 consists of 15 residues. The V segment lost 2 bases and the J segment 3 bases; nucleotides outside the gene matches: 4. Germline CDR1 is MGHRA and CDR2 is YSYEKL. In DNA form, the CDR3 reads TGCGCCAGCAGCCAACTAGGACAGGTCTACAATGAGCAGTTCTTC. This gives the protein CASSQLGQVYNEQFF.

The gene calls are TRBV7-6 and TRBJ1-1; 7 nucleotides line up with TRBD1. Germline V gene sequence: CDR1 SGHVS, CDR2 FNYEAQ. The CDR3 sequence is 17 residues long. The ends lost 4 bases at V and 6 bases at J; junction bases unmatched: 17. The CDR3 DNA sequence: TGTGCCAGCAGCTCCTCCTACTCGACAGGGTCAAGGTCTGAAGCTTTCTTT. This encodes CASSSSYSTGSRSEAFF.

CDR3 residues: CSVELSWGGYNEQFF. The DNA of the CDR3 is TGCAGCGTTGAACTTTCCTGGGGGGGGTACAATGAGCAGTTCTTC. The chain links TRBV29-1 to TRBJ2-1, with 7 bases identical to TRBD2. Germline CDR1 and CDR2: SQVTM and ANQGSEA. The junction had 8 bases not matched to a gene; V was cut back by 2 bases and J by 4 bases. The CDR3 is 15 residues long.

V is TRBV6-1 and J is TRBJ1-1; D is unresolved. CDR3 length: 15 amino acids. Germline V gene data show CDR1 as MNHNS and CDR2 as SASEGT. The V end lost 0 bases, the J end lost 1 base, and 9 bases lay between the germline ends. The CDR3 reads CASSEASTGNTEAFF. The DNA of the CDR3 is TGTGCCAGCAGTGAAGCATCAACGGGGAACACTGAAGCTTTCTTT.

The chain recombines TRBV27 with TRBJ2-5; 10 bases agree with TRBD2. There are 17 residues in the CDR3. Germline V lookup: CDR1 MNHEY, CDR2 SMNVEV (reference sequence). J gave up 0 bases and V 5 bases, and 9 bases lay outside the gene matches. This chain's CDR3 is CASSPLAGTSDQETQYF. The DNA for the CDR3 is TGTGCCAGCAGTCCCCTAGCCGGGACTAGCGACCAAGAGACCCAGTACTTC.

There are a few counts of this clone. The rearrangement links TRBV10-3 to TRBJ2-7, with D possibly matching TRBD1 (6 bases). Germline CDR1 is ENHRY and CDR2 is SYGVKD. This CDR3 spans 14 amino acids. V lost 6 bases to trimming and J lost 5 bases, with 17 bases between them. The CDR3, as DNA: TGTGCCATCAGGGTCGGAAGGGGGAGTGACGAGCAGTACTTC. It yields the protein CAIRVGRGSDEQYF.

J is TRBJ2-1 and V is TRBV5-1; 12 nucleotides match TRBD2. V lost 3 bases, J lost 5 bases, and 3 bases stayed unmatched. Per germline, CDR1 SGHRS and CDR2 YFSETQ. The CDR3 extends over 15 amino acids. As DNA, the CDR3 is TGCGCCAGCAGCTCCGGACTAGCGGGGAACAATGAGCAGTTCTTC. Its translation: CASSSGLAGNNEQFF.

Points on this clone: Other DNA variants within this sample encode the same CDR3. The rearrangement joins TRBV5-1 to TRBJ2-3; 7 nucleotides match TRBD2. The CDR3 has 14 residues. With 6 bases clipped from V and 0 bases from J, the junction kept 4 bases outside the gene matches. The V gene's germline CDR1 is SGHRS and CDR2 YFSETQ. CDR3 sequence reads: CASIRGGSTDTQYF. CDR3 bases: TGCGCCAGCATACGGGGAGGGAGCACAGATACGCAGTATTTT.

This chain uses TRBV6-5 with TRBJ1-1; tentative D call: TRBD1 (5 bases). V was clipped by 8 bases and J by 5 bases, with 12 bases between them. This CDR3 comprises 12 residues. Germline CDR1 is MNHEY and CDR2 is SVGAGI. CDR3 bases: TGTGCCAGCGGTCTCGGGGGGACTGAAGCTTTCTTT. Translated: CASGLGGTEAFF.